These 30 T cell receptor beta chains were sequenced from one sample in a study of T-cell memory formation after mild COVID-19. TCRdb fed the 5' RACE reads into MiXCR, producing one record per CDR3 protein. The sample includes fewer than 300,000 distinct CDR3 sequences, over 15% of them seen just once. The source material was PBMCs or a T cell subset sorted from them (not recorded which). Source of these receptors: a man aged 18 to 29 who had mild COVID-19 (a few samples of this study predate the infection). Cell type and time point are not known.

The rearrangement uses TRBV7-9 and TRBJ1-1; 7 bases match TRBD1. The CDR3 has 15 residues. Trimming removed 3 bases from V and 0 bases from J; junction bases left unmatched: 4. Germline V gene data show CDR1 as SEHNR and CDR2 as FQNEAQ (reference sequence). The CDR3, as DNA: TGTGCCAGCAGCTTTCTGACAGGGCTGAACACTGAAGCTTTCTTT. Protein product: CASSFLTGLNTEAFF. Complete variable domain (other parts from reference TRBV7-9 and TRBJ1-1): DTGVSQNPRHKITKRGQNVTFRCDPISEHNRLYWYRQTLGQGPEFLTYFQNEAQLEKSRLLSDRFSAERPKGSFSTLEIQRTEQGDSAMYLCASSFLTGLNTEAFFGQGTRLTVV.

The chain is built from TRBV5-1 and TRBJ2-7; weak D call: TRBD1 (6 bases). V lost 0 bases to trimming and J lost 1 base, with 14 bases between them. The germline CDR1 and CDR2 sequences are SGHRS and YFSETQ. CDR3 length: 16 residues. The chain's CDR3 is CASSLELGALSYEQYF. In nucleotides, the CDR3 is TGCGCCAGCAGCTTGGAGCTGGGGGCCCTATCCTACGAGCAGTACTTC.

The V call is TRBV24-1, the J call TRBJ2-1, with 9 bases aligning to TRBD1. This CDR3 comprises 17 residues. Trimming at V came to 9 bases and at J to 8 bases, leaving 19 bases not matched to a gene. Germline V gene sequence: CDR1 KGHDR, CDR2 SFDVKD. The CDR3 sequence: CATHSNSGQGRRYEQFF. The CDR3, as DNA: TGTGCCACCCACTCAAACTCTGGACAGGGGCGACGGTATGAGCAGTTCTTC.

The chain combines TRBV6-5 with TRBJ1-6; D perhaps matches TRBD1 (6 bases). The CDR3 is 13 residues long. Trimming removed 7 bases at V and 7 bases at J, with 11 bases between. CDR1 is MNHEY and CDR2 is SVGAGI in the germline V gene. The CDR3 sequence is CASKWGPNSPLHF. The CDR3 DNA follows: TGTGCCAGCAAATGGGGGCCGAATTCACCCCTCCACTTT.

Concerning this clonotype: Sequence at one end of the junction differs from germline and may be a read error. CDR3 sequence (DNA): TGTGCCAGCAGCCGCAGGGGGATACAGGGCCTCTCCTTC. This translates into CASSRRGIQGLSF. The rearrangement joins TRBV5-6 to TRBJ2-7; TRBD1 aligns across 7 bases. CDR1 and CDR2 (germline): SGHDT, YYEEEE. This CDR3 has 13 amino acids.

There are many counts of this clonotype. The J gene is TRBJ2-4, the V gene TRBV19; D might be TRBD2 (5 bases). From germline, CDR1 is LNHDA and CDR2 SQIVND (reference sequence). V shed 2 bases and J shed 2 bases, with 7 bases lying between them. The CDR3 spans 14 residues. CDR3 sequence (DNA): TGTGCCAGTAGTATAACGGGATCCAAAAACATTCAGTACTTC. It yields the protein CASSITGSKNIQYF.

This clonotype was found a few times. The DNA for the CDR3 is TGTGCCAGCAGTTTCGCCAGGGTAGGGTACGAGCAGTACGTC. The encoded protein is CASSFARVGYEQYV. V gene TRBV6-5 combines with J gene TRBJ2-7, with D maybe TRBD1 (5 bases). V lost 4 bases and J 4 bases, leaving 14 bases between the germline ends. There are 14 residues in the CDR3. The germline CDR1 and CDR2 sequences are MNHEY and SVGAGI.

The gene calls are TRBV12-5 and TRBJ1-2; 9 bases line up with TRBD1. From germline, CDR1 is LGHNT and CDR2 FRNRAP. The CDR3 totals 16 residues. After removal of 3 bases from V and 6 bases from J, the junction contained 11 bases not matched to a gene. The CDR3, as DNA: TGTGCTAGTGGTTTTACCACAGGGGGCTCCCCAAATGGCTACACCTTC. Protein product: CASGFTTGGSPNGYTF. Supplemented by reference TRBV12-5 and TRBJ1-2, the full variable domain reads DARVTQTPRHKVTEMGQEVTMRCQPILGHNTVFWYRQTMMQGLELLAYFRNRAPLDDSGMPKDRFSAEMPDATLATLKIQPSEPRDSAVYFCASGFTTGGSPNGYTFGSGTRLTVV.

This clonotype was counted a few times. The V gene is TRBV7-9, the J gene TRBJ2-3, with D perhaps TRBD1 (6 bases). The CDR3 has 15 amino acids. The V gene's germline CDR1 is SEHNR and CDR2 FQNEAQ (reference sequence). Trimming pared 5 bases from V and 1 base from J, leaving 13 bases between. The CDR3 is CASSTASGGTDTQYF. CDR3 nucleotide sequence: TGTGCCAGCAGCACAGCTTCAGGGGGCACAGATACGCAGTATTTT. Full variable domain (outside the CDR3, taken from reference TRBV7-9 and TRBJ2-3): DTGVSQNPRHKITKRGQNVTFRCDPISEHNRLYWYRQTLGQGPEFLTYFQNEAQLEKSRLLSDRFSAERPKGSFSTLEIQRTEQGDSAMYLCASSTASGGTDTQYFGPGTRLTVL.

The chain recombines TRBV5-1 with TRBJ1-5, with D maybe TRBD1 (6 bases). From germline, CDR1 is SGHRS and CDR2 YFSETQ. V lost 0 bases, J lost 7 bases, and 8 bases lay in between. CDR3 length: 13 amino acids. The CDR3: CASSLEGEQPQHF. CDR3 DNA sequence: TGCGCCAGCAGCTTGGAGGGGGAACAGCCCCAGCATTTT.

The chain links TRBV11-2 to TRBJ2-1, with 9 bases aligning to TRBD1. CDR3 size: 14 residues. Germline loops: CDR1 SGHAT, CDR2 FQNNGV. Germline trimming cut 5 bases from V and 5 bases from J; bases unmatched to any gene: 4. In DNA, the CDR3 is TGTGCCAGCAGCACGGGACAGGGAAACAATGAGCAGTTCTTC. Its protein is CASSTGQGNNEQFF.

There are a few counts of this clonotype. The chain recombines TRBV9 with TRBJ1-3, with a possible D match to TRBD1 (6 bases). The CDR3 extends over 18 amino acids. V was trimmed by 2 bases and J by 2 bases, leaving 20 bases between them. The germline gives CDR1 SGDLS, CDR2 YYNGEE. The CDR3 loop reads CASSVFPEAGTTGNTIYF. CDR3 bases: TGTGCCAGCAGCGTGTTCCCCGAAGCAGGGACAACTGGAAACACCATATATTTT.

The rearrangement uses TRBV20-1 and TRBJ2-3, with 12 bases aligning to TRBD2. The CDR3 sequence is 16 residues long. The ends lost 6 bases at V and 5 bases at J; junction bases unmatched: 12. Germline-derived CDR1 and CDR2 are DFQATT and SNEGSKA (reference sequence). CDR3 region: CSAAGLAGGRRDTQYF. DNA for the CDR3: TGCAGTGCCGCTGGGCTAGCGGGGGGGCGGAGAGATACGCAGTATTTT.

This clonotype has ten or more counts. The rearrangement uses TRBV20-1 and TRBJ2-7; 7 positions agree with TRBD1. J gave up 6 bases and V 3 bases, and 11 bases lay outside the gene matches. The CDR3 covers 14 residues. Germline V lookup: CDR1 DFQATT, CDR2 SNEGSKA (reference sequence). CDR3 amino acids: CSARSDRVESEQYV. The DNA of the CDR3 is TGCAGTGCTAGGAGCGACAGGGTCGAGAGCGAGCAGTACGTC.

This chain links TRBV5-1 with TRBJ2-3; 14 nucleotides agree with TRBD2. Germline V lookup: CDR1 SGHRS, CDR2 YFSETQ. The CDR3 sequence is 18 residues long. V dropped 0 bases and J dropped 5; count of bases not matched to a gene: 8. The CDR3 DNA reads as TGCGCCAGCAGCTTGGCCCGACTAGCGGGGGGGCAATTAGATACGCAGTATTTT. It specifies CASSLARLAGGQLDTQYF.

This clonotype was found a few times. The rearrangement links TRBV6-5 to TRBJ1-6; weak D call: TRBD1 (5 bases). The V gene's germline CDR1 is MNHEY and CDR2 SVGAGI. The CDR3 is 15 amino acids. The V end lost 0 bases, the J end lost 10 bases, and 13 bases lay between the germline ends. Here the CDR3 DNA reads TGTGCCAGCAGTTACTCGACGGAAGGGGAGTCACCCCTCCACTTT. It codes for CASSYSTEGESPLHF.

This clonotype has a handful of counts. The CDR3, as DNA: TGTGCCAGCAAAACAGAGGGCCTGTACCAAGAGACCCAGTACTTC. Protein sequence: CASKTEGLYQETQYF. The chain combines TRBV6-2 or TRBV6-3 with TRBJ2-5, with TRBD2 as a possible D gene (5 bases). Germline V gene data show CDR1 as MNHEY and CDR2 as SVGEGT. V was shortened by 7 bases and J by 0 bases, with 15 bases between the two germline ends. There are 15 residues in the CDR3.

V is TRBV27 and J is TRBJ2-3; D unclear. This CDR3 is built from 13 residues. Germline V gives CDR1 MNHEY, CDR2 SMNVEV (reference sequence). V lost 3 bases, J lost 2 bases, and 6 bases lay in between. CDR3 region: CASSFMYTDTQYF. DNA for the CDR3: TGTGCCAGCAGTTTCATGTACACAGATACGCAGTATTTT.

The V call is TRBV5-5, the J call TRBJ2-5; 12 nucleotides match TRBD2. The germline CDR1 and CDR2 sequences are SGHKS and YYEKEE (reference sequence). This CDR3 is built from 15 residues. V gave up 6 bases and J gave up 5 bases; unmatched junction bases: 8. The CDR3 DNA is TGTGCCAGCACCTCTAGCGGGGGGGCGGTGGAGACCCAGTACTTC. It codes for CASTSSGGAVETQYF.

The V call is TRBV14, the J call TRBJ2-3, with D perhaps TRBD1 (5 bases). Trimming left V 3 bases short and J 6 bases short, with 19 bases between. The germline V gene encodes CDR1 SGHDN and CDR2 FVKESK. This CDR3 spans 16 amino acids. The CDR3 DNA is TGTGCCAGCAGCCAGTACAGGAAGCAAGCAGCGGATACGCAGTATTTT. Translation gives CASSQYRKQAADTQYF.

Only one count was recorded for this clonotype. This sequence joins TRBV12-3 or TRBV12-4 and TRBJ2-1; no definite D call. V was shortened by 5 bases and J by 3 bases, with 14 bases between the two germline ends. The CDR3 contains 15 residues. CDR3 protein: CASSDQHGIYNEQFF. CDR3 in DNA: TGTGCCAGCAGTGACCAACATGGGATCTACAATGAGCAGTTCTTC.

The V call is TRBV24-1, the J call TRBJ2-7; unclear D gene. There are 10 residues in the CDR3. Looked up from germline, CDR1 is KGHDR and CDR2 is SFDVKD. The ends were cut back, 6 bases at V and 3 bases at J, with 2 bases in the middle. As DNA, the CDR3 is TGTGCCACCAGTTTCTACGAGCAGTACTTC. This codes for CATSFYEQYF.

The rearrangement uses TRBV10-1 and TRBJ2-5; no reliable D call. From germline, CDR1 is WNHNN and CDR2 SYGVQD (reference sequence). The CDR3 extends over 13 amino acids. The V end lost 2 bases, the J end lost 2 bases, and 6 bases lay between the germline ends. CDR3 DNA: TGCGCCAGCAGTGAGGCCAGACAAGAGACCCAGTACTTC. It specifies CASSEARQETQYF.

This clonotype has a handful of counts. The chain joins TRBV4-2 to TRBJ2-1; D is unresolved. Germline V lookup: CDR1 LGHNA, CDR2 YNFKEQ. The CDR3 runs to 13 residues. The germline V and J ends were trimmed by 2 bases and 9 bases, with 11 bases remaining between them. The CDR3 DNA follows: TGTGCCAGCAGCCAATATAGGTACGGTGAGCAGTTCTTC. It is translated as CASSQYRYGEQFF.

J is TRBJ2-7 and V is TRBV11-2, with D unclear. The germline gives CDR1 SGHAT, CDR2 FQNNGV. CDR3 length: 15 amino acids. Trimming left V 3 bases short and J 1 base short, with 13 bases between. For the CDR3, the DNA is TGTGCCAGCAGCTTGTCAAGGGTCGGATCCTACGAGCAGTACTTC. This codes for CASSLSRVGSYEQYF.

V usage is TRBV6-2 or TRBV6-3 and J usage is TRBJ2-1; tentatively, D is TRBD1 (7 bases). With 2 bases removed from V and 8 bases from J, the gap between germline ends came to 10 bases. CDR1 MNHEY and CDR2 SVGEGT come from the germline V gene. The CDR3 totals 13 residues. CDR3 residues: CASSYGGGYEQFF. Written as DNA, the CDR3 is TGTGCCAGCAGTTACGGAGGGGGCTATGAGCAGTTCTTC.

This clonotype occurred a few times. V and J are TRBV4-2 and TRBJ2-5, with 13 bases matching TRBD2. Unmatched junction bases numbered 12, after V lost 4 bases and J lost 4 bases. The CDR3 is 18 amino acids. CDR1 and CDR2 from the germline V gene are LGHNA and YNFKEQ. This CDR3 reads CASSPETTSGGLRETQYF. The CDR3 DNA is TGTGCCAGCAGCCCAGAAACGACTAGCGGGGGGCTCCGAGAGACCCAGTACTTC.

This clonotype came up a few times. The chain recombines TRBV4-3 with TRBJ2-1; no definite D call. V was cut by 2 bases and J by 7 bases, with 6 bases left in between. Germline-derived CDR1 and CDR2 are LGHNA and YSLEER. The CDR3 has 12 amino acids. The CDR3 loop reads CASSQQGNEQFF. CDR3 in DNA: TGCGCCAGCAGCCAACAAGGTAATGAGCAGTTCTTC.

This clonotype was observed many times. The gene calls are TRBV11-2 and TRBJ1-1; D uncertain. The CDR3 sequence is 14 residues long. Germline CDR1 reads SGHAT; CDR2 reads FQNNGV. Between the trimmed V and J ends, which lost 8 bases and 3 bases, there was a span of 16 bases. CDR3 region: CASANVREDTEAFF. The CDR3 coding sequence is TGTGCCAGCGCGAACGTGCGGGAAGACACTGAAGCTTTCTTT.

This clonotype was picked up a small number of times. The chain has TRBV6-5 and TRBJ2-5; D possibly corresponds to TRBD2 (5 bases). CDR1 MNHEY and CDR2 SVGAGI come from the germline V gene. Between the trimmed V and J ends, which lost 0 bases and 1 base, there was a span of 12 bases. The CDR3 runs to 16 residues. The CDR3 loop reads CASSYSTSGSQETQYF. The CDR3 nucleotides are TGTGCCAGCAGTTACTCGACGAGCGGCAGCCAAGAGACCCAGTACTTC.